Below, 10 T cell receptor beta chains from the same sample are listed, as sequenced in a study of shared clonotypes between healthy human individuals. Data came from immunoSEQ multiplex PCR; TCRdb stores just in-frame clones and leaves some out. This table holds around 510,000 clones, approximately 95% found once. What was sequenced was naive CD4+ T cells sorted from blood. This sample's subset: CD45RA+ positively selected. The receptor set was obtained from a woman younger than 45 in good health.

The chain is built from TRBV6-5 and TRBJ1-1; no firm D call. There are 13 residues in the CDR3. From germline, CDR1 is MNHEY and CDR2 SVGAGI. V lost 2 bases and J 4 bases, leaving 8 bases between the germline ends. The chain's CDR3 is CASSYGGSTEAFF. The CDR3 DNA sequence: TGTGCCAGCAGTTACGGAGGTAGCACTGAAGCTTTCTTT.

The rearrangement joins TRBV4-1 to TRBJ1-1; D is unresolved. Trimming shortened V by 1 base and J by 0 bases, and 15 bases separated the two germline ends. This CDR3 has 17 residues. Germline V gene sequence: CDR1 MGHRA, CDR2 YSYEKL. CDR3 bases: TGCGCCAGCAGCCAAGGACCTCTTGGGCTGATGAACACTGAAGCTTTCTTT. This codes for CASSQGPLGLMNTEAFF.

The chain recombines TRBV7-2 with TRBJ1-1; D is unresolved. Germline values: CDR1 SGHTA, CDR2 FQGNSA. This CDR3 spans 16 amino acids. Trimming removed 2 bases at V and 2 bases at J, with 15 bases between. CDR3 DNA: TGTGCCAGCAGCTTATATCTTCGAAGGCCCAACACTGAAGCTTTCTTT. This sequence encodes CASSLYLRRPNTEAFF.

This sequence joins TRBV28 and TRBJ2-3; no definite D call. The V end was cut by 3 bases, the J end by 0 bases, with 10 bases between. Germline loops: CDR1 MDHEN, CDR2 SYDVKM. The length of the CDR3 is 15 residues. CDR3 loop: CASSFPPLSTDTQYF. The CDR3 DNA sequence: TGTGCCAGCAGTTTCCCTCCTCTAAGCACAGATACGCAGTATTTT.

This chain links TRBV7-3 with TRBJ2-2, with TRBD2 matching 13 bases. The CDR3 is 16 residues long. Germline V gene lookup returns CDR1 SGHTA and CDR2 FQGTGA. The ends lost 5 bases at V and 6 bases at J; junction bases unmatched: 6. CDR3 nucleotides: TGTGCCAGCAGCCCCACTAGCGGGAGGGCCGCCGGGGAGCTGTTTTTT. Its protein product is CASSPTSGRAAGELFF.

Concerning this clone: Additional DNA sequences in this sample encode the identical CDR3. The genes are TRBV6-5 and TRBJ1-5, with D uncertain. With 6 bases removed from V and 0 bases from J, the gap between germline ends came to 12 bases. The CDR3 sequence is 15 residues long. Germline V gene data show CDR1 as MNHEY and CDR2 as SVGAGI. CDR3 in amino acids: CASSRAGVSNQPQHF. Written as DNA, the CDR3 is TGTGCCAGCAGCCGGGCAGGAGTTAGCAATCAGCCCCAGCATTTT.

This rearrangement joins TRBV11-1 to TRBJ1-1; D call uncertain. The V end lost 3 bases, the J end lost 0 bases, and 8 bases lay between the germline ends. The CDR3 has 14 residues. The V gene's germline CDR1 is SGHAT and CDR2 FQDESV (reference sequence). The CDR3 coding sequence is TGTGCCAGCAGCTTGGCGGTCTTGAACACTGAAGCTTTCTTT. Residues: CASSLAVLNTEAFF. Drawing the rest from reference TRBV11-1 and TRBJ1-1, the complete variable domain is EAEVAQSPRYKITEKSQAVAFWCDPISGHATLYWYRQILGQGPELLVQFQDESVVDDSQLPKDRFSAERLKGVDSTLKIQPAELGDSAMYLCASSLAVLNTEAFFGQGTRLTVV.

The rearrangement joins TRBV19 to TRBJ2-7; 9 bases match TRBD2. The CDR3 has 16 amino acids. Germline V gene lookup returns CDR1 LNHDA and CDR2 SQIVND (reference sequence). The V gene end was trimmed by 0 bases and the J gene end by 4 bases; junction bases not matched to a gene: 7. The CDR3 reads CASSIDLSGRRYEQYF. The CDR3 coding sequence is TGTGCCAGTAGTATAGATTTGAGCGGGAGGAGGTACGAGCAGTACTTC. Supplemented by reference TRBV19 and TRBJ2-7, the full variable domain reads DGGITQSPKYLFRKEGQNVTLSCEQNLNHDAMYWYRQDPGQGLRLIYYSQIVNDFQKGDIAEGYSVSREKKESFPLTVTSAQKNPTAFYLCASSIDLSGRRYEQYFGPGTRLTVT.

DNA for the CDR3: TGTGCCAGCAGTTACGGAACTAGCGGCTACAATGAGCAGTTCTTC. Residues: CASSYGTSGYNEQFF. The V gene is TRBV6-5, the J gene TRBJ2-1, with 8 bases that match TRBD2. The CDR3 has 15 amino acids. The germline V gene encodes CDR1 MNHEY and CDR2 SVGAGI. The V segment lost 2 bases and the J segment 3 bases; nucleotides outside the gene matches: 3.

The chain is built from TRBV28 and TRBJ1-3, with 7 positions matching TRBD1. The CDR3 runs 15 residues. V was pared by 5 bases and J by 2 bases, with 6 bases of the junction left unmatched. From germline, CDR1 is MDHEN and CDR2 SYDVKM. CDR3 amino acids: CASSPGGQAGNTIYF. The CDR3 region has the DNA TGTGCCAGCAGTCCCGGCGGACAGGCTGGAAACACCATATATTTT.